This T cell receptor (beta chain) was found in a study of response to subunit inactivated influenza vaccine. Whole-study findings and limits: Few new T cells, the authors suggested, are recruited by each seasonal influenza vaccination.

Worth noting for this clonotype: Its antigen is unknown.

This CDR3 has 16 residues. V dropped 3 bases and J dropped 0 bases, with 13 bases sitting between them. CDR1 and CDR2 from the germline V gene are KGHDR and SFDVKD. MiXCR, applied by TCRdb to the RT-PCR reads, yields one record per CDR3 protein. The sample records roughly 500,000 distinct CDR3 sequences, roughly 23% being singletons. The gene calls are TRBV24-1 and TRBJ1-1; the D is unclear. The source of this sequence is a man in his fifties or sixties who received an inactivated influenza vaccine. The source material was CD4+ T cells sorted from PBMCs, sampled 5 to 6 days after vaccination. Written as DNA, the CDR3 is TGTGCCACCAGTGATCCGAGCCGGGCCGTGAACACTGAAGCTTTCTTT. This gives the protein CATSDPSRAVNTEAFF.